A single sample is the source of the 21 T cell receptor beta chains below, sequenced in a study of CD4 T cells in relation to SARS-CoV-2 and coronaviruses. No antigen has been assigned to these receptors. The table came from immunoSEQ multiplex PCR; TCRdb's copy has only in-frame clones and leaves some out. The profile shows about 24,000 clones, 60% to 80% of them singletons. Before the COVID-19 pandemic, during about 2010-2018, CD4+ T cells were taken from unexposed donors. After about 11 days of culture, CD4+ T cells were isolated. The sequenced sample consisted of CD4+ T cells from PBMCs, cultured in vitro. Receptors originate from a human donor in good health.

The chain combines TRBV2 with TRBJ1-1; D is unclear. The V gene lost 5 bases and the J gene lost 10 bases, with 11 bases spanning the gap. This CDR3 contains 11 residues. Germline CDR1 and CDR2: SNHLY and FYNNEI. DNA of the CDR3: TGTGCCAGCAGTAGGGAGTTCGGAGCTTTCTTT. Translation: CASSREFGAFF.

The chain couples TRBV5-1 to TRBJ1-1, with TRBD1 as a possible D gene (5 bases). Between the trimmed V and J ends, which lost 4 bases and 3 bases, there was a span of 13 bases. Germline CDR1 and CDR2: SGHRS and YFSETQ. This CDR3 spans 14 amino acids. The CDR3 coding sequence is TGCGCCAGCAGCCTTCTTGGGGGTGACACTGAAGCTTTCTTT. Protein: CASSLLGGDTEAFF.

The J gene is TRBJ2-7, the V gene TRBV7-2; no definite D call. The germline CDR1 and CDR2 sequences are SGHTA and FQGNSA. The CDR3 has 17 residues. V was clipped by 1 base and J by 0 bases, with 16 bases between them. The CDR3 sequence: CASSLEVSKRISYEQYF. CDR3 in DNA: TGTGCCAGCAGCTTAGAAGTTTCCAAACGGATCTCCTACGAGCAGTACTTC.

The rearrangement joins TRBV11-2 to TRBJ2-5; 9 bases align to TRBD1. This CDR3 contains 16 residues. V trimming: 0 bases; J trimming: 5 bases; junction bases outside the gene matches: 7. CDR1 is SGHAT, CDR2 FQNNGV, per germline. The CDR3 sequence is CASSLDGTGPVETQYF. CDR3 sequence (DNA): TGTGCCAGCAGCTTAGATGGGACAGGGCCCGTTGAGACCCAGTACTTC. The entire variable domain, with the rest obtained from reference TRBV11-2 and TRBJ2-5, is as follows: EAGVAQSPRYKIIEKRQSVAFWCNPISGHATLYWYQQILGQGPKLLIQFQNNGVVDDSQLPKDRFSAERLKGVDSTLKIQPAKLEDSAVYLCASSLDGTGPVETQYFGPGTRLLVL.

This clone came up once. This chain joins TRBV11-2 and TRBJ1-6, with a weak D call TRBD1 (5 bases). From germline, CDR1 is SGHAT and CDR2 FQNNGV. V lost 1 base, J lost 6 bases, and 13 bases lay in between. The CDR3 length is 16 residues. The CDR3 loop reads CASSLVAGAGNSPLHF. As DNA, the CDR3 is TGTGCCAGCAGCTTAGTCGCCGGGGCGGGTAATTCACCCCTCCACTTT.

CDR3: CASSFPGSTEAFF. CDR3 DNA: TGTGCCAGCAGCTTTCCCGGATCCACTGAAGCTTTCTTT. V gene TRBV5-5 combines with J gene TRBJ1-1; D remains unclear. V was pared by 2 bases and J by 4 bases, with 9 bases between. CDR1 SGHKS and CDR2 YYEKEE come from the germline V gene (reference sequence). The CDR3 is 13 amino acids.

This clone was found once. The V and J genes are TRBV7-9 and TRBJ2-6; D is possibly TRBD1 (5 bases). This CDR3 comprises 19 residues. Per germline, CDR1 SEHNR and CDR2 FQNEAQ (reference sequence). Trimming stripped 5 bases from V and 0 bases from J, with 20 bases between. CDR3 sequence: CASSLGSRGGASGANVLTF. CDR3 sequence (DNA): TGTGCCAGCAGCCTAGGAAGCAGAGGTGGGGCCTCTGGGGCCAACGTCCTGACTTTC. The complete variable domain, with remaining parts taken from reference TRBV7-9 and TRBJ2-6, reads DTGVSQNPRHKITKRGQNVTFRCDPISEHNRLYWYRQTLGQGPEFLTYFQNEAQLEKSRLLSDRFSAERPKGSFSTLEIQRTEQGDSAMYLCASSLGSRGGASGANVLTFGAGSRLTVL.

The chain is built from TRBV5-1 and TRBJ2-3, with TRBD2 matching 12 bases. CDR1 is SGHRS, CDR2 YFSETQ, per germline. The CDR3 runs to 15 residues. With V trimmed by 4 bases and J by 4 bases, 4 bases remained unmatched. The CDR3 DNA reads TGCGCCAGCAGCACGCTAGCGGGAGGGGCAGATACGCAGTATTTT. This sequence encodes CASSTLAGGADTQYF.

The CDR3 spells CASSLQADRLLHEQYF. DNA of the CDR3: TGTGCCAGCAGCCTCCAAGCGGACAGGTTACTCCACGAGCAGTACTTC. V is TRBV9 and J is TRBJ2-7, with 7 bases aligning to TRBD1. The V gene's germline CDR1 is SGDLS and CDR2 YYNGEE. The CDR3 covers 16 residues. V lost 4 bases to trimming and J lost 5 bases; unmatched junction nucleotides: 15.

The chain is built from TRBV30 and TRBJ2-4, with D possibly TRBD1 on 5 matching bases. Germline V gene data show CDR1 as GTSNPN and CDR2 as SVGIG (reference sequence). This CDR3 contains 13 residues. Trimming cost V 1 base and J 7 bases, with 11 bases left between them. CDR3 loop: CAWSAESGNIQYF. The DNA for the CDR3 is TGTGCCTGGAGTGCAGAATCAGGGAACATTCAGTACTTC. Together with reference TRBV30 and TRBJ2-4, the CDR3 gives the full variable domain: SQTIHQWPATLVQPVGSPLSLECTVEGTSNPNLYWYRQAAGRGLQLLFYSVGIGQISSEVPQNLSASRPQDRQFILSSKKLLLSDSGFYLCAWSAESGNIQYFGAGTRLSVL.

The chain employs TRBV5-4 and TRBJ2-5; TRBD1 agrees at 10 bases. The CDR3 totals 16 residues. CDR1 is SGHNT and CDR2 is YYREEE in the germline V gene (reference sequence). Germline trimming cut 2 bases from V and 1 base from J; bases unmatched to any gene: 5. CDR3 DNA: TGTGCCAGCAGCTTTGACAGGGGGCGTACCCAAGAGACCCAGTACTTC. The encoded protein is CASSFDRGRTQETQYF.

This rearrangement joins TRBV4-1 to TRBJ2-7, with 12 positions matching TRBD1. Germline trimming cut 0 bases from V and 7 bases from J; bases unmatched to any gene: 4. Germline lookup yields CDR1 MGHRA and CDR2 YSYEKL. The CDR3 covers 15 residues. This CDR3 is CASSQEGQGALEQYF. CDR3 bases: TGCGCCAGCAGCCAAGAGGGACAGGGGGCGCTTGAGCAGTACTTC.

The chain uses TRBV7-9 and TRBJ2-7, with 9 bases aligning to TRBD2. The V and J ends lost 5 bases and 0 bases, in that order; junction bases with no gene match: 5. This CDR3 is built from 15 residues. From germline, CDR1 is SEHNR and CDR2 FQNEAQ (reference sequence). The CDR3 sequence is CASSPTSGSSYEQYF. The CDR3 DNA follows: TGTGCCAGCAGCCCGACTAGCGGAAGCTCCTACGAGCAGTACTTC.

The chain couples TRBV5-1 to TRBJ1-1; D remains ambiguous. The CDR3 spans 13 residues. Germline CDR1 SGHRS, CDR2 YFSETQ. The germline V and J ends were trimmed by 2 bases and 0 bases, with 5 bases remaining between them. The CDR3 here is CASSFRVNTEAFF. The CDR3 bases are TGCGCCAGCAGCTTCCGGGTGAACACTGAAGCTTTCTTT.

J is TRBJ1-2 and V is TRBV5-1; D may be TRBD1 (6 bases). V gave up 0 bases and J gave up 7 bases, with 7 bases separating them. Germline values: CDR1 SGHRS, CDR2 YFSETQ. This CDR3 is built from 12 residues. DNA of the CDR3: TGCGCCAGCAGCTTGGACAGGGTTGGCTACACCTTC. It is translated as CASSLDRVGYTF.

The chain carries TRBV14 and TRBJ2-7; 7 nucleotides match TRBD2. V was pared by 4 bases and J by 7 bases, with 10 bases of the junction left unmatched. The germline CDR1 and CDR2 sequences are SGHDN and FVKESK. The CDR3 has 14 amino acids. In nucleotides, the CDR3 is TGTGCCAGCAGCCCCCCGGGGGGATTTCGGGAGCAGTACTTC. Protein product: CASSPPGGFREQYF.

The chain joins TRBV13 to TRBJ2-7, with D perhaps being TRBD1 or TRBD2 (5 bases each). V dropped 5 bases and J dropped 2 bases, with 10 bases sitting between them. Germline loops: CDR1 PRHDT, CDR2 FYEKMQ (reference sequence). This CDR3 has 13 amino acids. The CDR3 coding sequence is TGTGCCAGCAGCCCGGGACCGACCTACGAGCAGTACTTC. Translated, it gives CASSPGPTYEQYF.

V usage is TRBV7-3 and J usage is TRBJ2-7, with 9 bases lining up with TRBD2. Germline lookup yields CDR1 SGHTA and CDR2 FQGTGA. The CDR3 runs to 14 residues. V lost 1 base to trimming and J lost 7 bases; unmatched junction nucleotides: 5. The CDR3 here is CASSLKAGGWEQYF. In DNA form, the CDR3 reads TGTGCCAGCAGCTTAAAAGCGGGGGGATGGGAGCAGTACTTC.

This rearrangement joins TRBV11-2 to TRBJ1-1, with a tentative D call TRBD1 (5 bases). The germline V gene has CDR1 SGHAT and CDR2 FQNNGV. V was clipped by 5 bases and J by 4 bases, with 17 bases between them. This CDR3 is built from 15 residues. The CDR3 nucleotides read TGTGCCAGCAGCCTAACCGACAGTTTCGGCACTGAAGCTTTCTTT. It is translated as CASSLTDSFGTEAFF.

This clone was recorded once. This rearrangement joins TRBV18 to TRBJ1-5; D is uncertain. V lost 3 bases, J lost 7 bases, and 10 bases lay in between. The CDR3 extends over 13 amino acids. Germline V gene lookup returns CDR1 KGHSH and CDR2 LQKENI. This chain's CDR3 is CASSPELEQPQHF. In DNA form, the CDR3 reads TGTGCCAGCTCACCGGAGCTAGAACAGCCCCAGCATTTT.

The chain is built from TRBV30 and TRBJ2-5; a weak D match, TRBD1 (6 bases). V lost 3 bases to trimming and J lost 5 bases, with 16 bases between them. CDR1 GTSNPN and CDR2 SVGIG come from the germline V gene (reference sequence). The CDR3 contains 14 residues. CDR3 DNA: TGTGCCTGGAGGGACAGCGGCCCTCTGGAGACCCAGTACTTC. Its protein is CAWRDSGPLETQYF.